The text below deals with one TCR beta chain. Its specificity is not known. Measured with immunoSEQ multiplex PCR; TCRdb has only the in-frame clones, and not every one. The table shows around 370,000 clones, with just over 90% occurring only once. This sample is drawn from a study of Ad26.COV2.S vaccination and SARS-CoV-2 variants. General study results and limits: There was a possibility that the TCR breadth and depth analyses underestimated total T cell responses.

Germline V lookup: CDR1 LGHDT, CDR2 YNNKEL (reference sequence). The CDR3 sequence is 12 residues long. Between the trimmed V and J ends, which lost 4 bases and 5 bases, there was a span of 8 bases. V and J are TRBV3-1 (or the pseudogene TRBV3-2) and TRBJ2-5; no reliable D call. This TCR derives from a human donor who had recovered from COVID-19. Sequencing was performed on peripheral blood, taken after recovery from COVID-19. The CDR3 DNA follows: TGTGCCAGCAGCCCCCTAGGGGAGACCCAGTACTTC. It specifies CASSPLGETQYF.